These T cell receptor beta chains were read from a single sample in a study of tumor-infiltrating lymphocytes in oesophageal squamous cell carcinoma. From the PCR reads, TCRdb called clonotypes with MiXCR, one entry per CDR3 protein. The table has almost 20,000 distinct CDR3 sequences, more than 35% seen once. Sequencing was done on a sample of esophageal tumor tissue. These receptors were taken from a male donor with esophageal squamous cell carcinoma. Both conserved end residues are part of each CDR3. Each record gives: CDR3 length, J gene, clone size, V gene, D gene, CDR3 protein, CDR3 DNA. D genes are given only for firm matches. Some rows have no size entry. The others give once, few or many, or a class for an expanded clone.

>15|TRBJ2-7|many|TRBV12-1|-
CASSQRGLAIYEQYF
TGTGCCAGCAGCCAACGGGGCCTAGCAATCTACGAGCAGTACTTC
>14|TRBJ2-7|many|TRBV5-6|-
CASMLTGARYEQYF
TGTGCCAGCATGCTCACCGGGGCCCGCTACGAGCAGTACTTC
>18|TRBJ2-3|-|TRBV20-1|TRBD2
CSASRTSGRVLSTDTQYF
TGCAGTGCTTCTCGGACTAGCGGGAGGGTCCTTAGCACAGATACGCAGTATTTT
>17|TRBJ2-7|medium-sized|TRBV7-2|TRBD2
CASSLAAGWGLGFEQYF
TGTGCCAGCAGCTTAGCCGCAGGTTGGGGACTAGGGTTCGAGCAGTACTTC
>16|TRBJ1-1|few|TRBV7-3|TRBD1
CASSLLGQGGNTEAFF
TGTGCCAGCAGCTTACTGGGACAGGGAGGGAACACTGAAGCTTTCTTT
>13|TRBJ1-1|-|TRBV7-3|TRBD1
CASSRQGNAEAFF
TGTGCCAGCAGCCGACAGGGGAACGCTGAAGCTTTCTTT
>14|TRBJ1-2|-|TRBV28|-
CASRGGWGAVGYTF
TGTGCCAGCAGGGGGGGATGGGGGGCTGTAGGCTACACCTTC
>14|TRBJ2-1|-|TRBV7-9|-
CASTPDSSYNEQFF
TGTGCCAGCACCCCCGATAGTTCCTACAATGAGCAGTTCTTC
>10|TRBJ2-1|many|TRBV20-1|-
CSAQRHEQFF
TGCAGTGCTCAGCGACATGAGCAGTTCTTC
>13|TRBJ2-2|many|TRBV10-2|-
CASNSLNTGELFF
TGCGCCAGCAACTCACTGAACACCGGGGAGCTGTTTTTT
>15|TRBJ2-3|-|TRBV7-3|TRBD1
CASSHSTGRLDTQYF
TGTGCCAGCAGCCACTCGACAGGGAGATTGGATACGCAGTATTTT
>15|TRBJ2-5|few|TRBV7-3|-
CASSLGPGTGETQYF
TGTGCCAGCAGCTTAGGCCCAGGGACTGGAGAGACCCAGTACTTC
>18|TRBJ2-5|-|TRBV7-3|TRBD2
CASSLGWLAGGHRHEQYF
TGTGCCAGCAGCTTAGGGTGGCTAGCGGGAGGGCACAGGCATGAGCAGTACTTC
>11|TRBJ2-7|-|TRBV5-6|-
CASSLDHEQYF
TGTGCCAGCAGCCTAGACCACGAGCAGTACTTC
>15|TRBJ2-5|once|TRBV18|-
CASSPPQGTTNEQYF
TGTGCCAGCTCACCTCCCCAGGGAACTACCAATGAGCAGTACTTC
>14|TRBJ1-2|-|TRBV6-5|TRBD1
CASTGQGEVYGYTF
TGTGCCAGCACCGGACAGGGGGAGGTCTATGGCTACACCTTC
>17|TRBJ2-1|-|TRBV7-4|-
CASSLSPSGLSYNEQFF
TGTGCCAGCAGCTTATCCCCGAGCGGTCTCTCCTACAATGAGCAGTTCTTC
>15|TRBJ2-5|few|TRBV7-2|TRBD1
CASSLAGTGEETQYF
TGTGCCAGCAGCTTAGCCGGGACAGGGGAGGAGACCCAGTACTTC
>12|TRBJ2-4|many|TRBV5-1|-
CASSTQGNIQYF
TGCGCCAGCAGCACCCAGGGGAACATTCAGTACTTC
>14|TRBJ2-7|once|TRBV7-2|TRBD2
CASSLEAGTYEQYF
TGTGCCAGCAGCTTAGAAGCGGGAACCTACGAGCAGTACTTC
>12|TRBJ2-3|-|TRBV7-2|-
CASSGATDTQYF
TGTGCCAGCAGCGGGGCGACAGATACGCAGTATTTT
>12|TRBJ1-2|many|TRBV7-9|-
CASSLENYGYTF
TGTGCCAGCAGCTTAGAAAACTATGGCTACACCTTC
>13|TRBJ2-1|-|TRBV7-2|-
CASSFKLHNEQFF
TGTGCCAGCAGCTTTAAGCTACACAATGAGCAGTTCTTC
>17|TRBJ2-5|many|TRBV2|-
CASSEAVSLAVQETQYF
TGTGCCAGCAGTGAAGCGGTCAGCCTAGCAGTTCAAGAGACCCAGTACTTC
>18|TRBJ2-3|medium-sized|TRBV7-6|TRBD1
CASSLGWTGGVYTDTQYF
TGTGCCAGCAGCTTAGGGTGGACAGGGGGCGTCTACACAGATACGCAGTATTTT